These T cell receptor beta chains were read from a single sample in a study of cytomegalovirus exposure and HLA in healthy donors. The assay was immunoSEQ multiplex PCR, and TCRdb's table has in-frame clones only and misses some. The data hold some 180,000 clones, with over 80% observed a single time. The source material was PBMCs. Receptors were obtained from a girl aged 5-17 years in good health and CMV-seropositive. The CDR3 runs from the conserved cysteine through the conserved F or W. Each record gives: clone size, J gene, V gene, D gene, CDR3 DNA, CDR3 protein. D genes are given only for firm matches. A clone size is listed for some rows: how often the clone was seen (once, few, many), or a class if it is expanded.

clone size: .; J gene: TRBJ2-3; V gene: TRBV29-1; D gene: .; CDR3 DNA: TGCAGCGTTGAAAAAAGAGGGGACACGGGAAAGGATACGCAGTATTTT; CDR3 protein: CSVEKRGDTGKDTQYF
clone size: .; J gene: TRBJ1-4; V gene: TRBV27; D gene: .; CDR3 DNA: TGTGCCAGCCAAAGAGCAACTAATGAAAAACTGTTTTTT; CDR3 protein: CASQRATNEKLFF
clone size: once; J gene: TRBJ1-1; V gene: TRBV5-1; D gene: .; CDR3 DNA: TGCGCCAGCAGCCGACAGTTCTCTCAGGACACTGAAGCTTTCTTT; CDR3 protein: CASSRQFSQDTEAFF
clone size: few; J gene: TRBJ1-1; V gene: TRBV5-1; D gene: .; CDR3 DNA: TGCGCCAGCAGCTTGATACCTGAACAGAACACTGAAGCTTTCTTT; CDR3 protein: CASSLIPEQNTEAFF
clone size: .; J gene: TRBJ1-2; V gene: TRBV7-9; D gene: TRBD1; CDR3 DNA: TGTGCCAGCAGCTCAAACAGGGGGCCGGGAGGCTACACCTTC; CDR3 protein: CASSSNRGPGGYTF
clone size: .; J gene: TRBJ2-3; V gene: TRBV7-6; D gene: TRBD2; CDR3 DNA: TGTGCCAGCAGCTACGGGACTAGCGGGCTTACACTCACAGATACGCAGTATTTT; CDR3 protein: CASSYGTSGLTLTDTQYF
clone size: .; J gene: TRBJ2-1; V gene: TRBV18; D gene: TRBD2; CDR3 DNA: TGTGCCAGCTCACTCCTAGCGGGAGACAATGAGCAGTTCTTC; CDR3 protein: CASSLLAGDNEQFF
clone size: few; J gene: TRBJ2-5; V gene: TRBV5-1; D gene: .; CDR3 DNA: TGCGCCAGCAGCTTGGTGAGTCGAGAGACCCAGTACTTC; CDR3 protein: CASSLVSRETQYF
clone size: .; J gene: TRBJ2-1; V gene: TRBV7-9; D gene: TRBD2; CDR3 DNA: TGTGCCAGCAGGGCGGGGTTTGAACTAGCGGGAGGATTCAATGAGCAGTTCTTC; CDR3 protein: CASRAGFELAGGFNEQFF
clone size: .; J gene: TRBJ1-2; V gene: TRBV18; D gene: .; CDR3 DNA: TGTGCCAGCTCCCCCAATACAGAGAACTATGGCTACACCTTC; CDR3 protein: CASSPNTENYGYTF
clone size: .; J gene: TRBJ1-2; V gene: TRBV29-1; D gene: .; CDR3 DNA: TGCAGCGTTGAAGGCTCCACCAGGGCGAACTATGGCTACACCTTC; CDR3 protein: CSVEGSTRANYGYTF
clone size: .; J gene: TRBJ1-2; V gene: TRBV7-9; D gene: TRBD1; CDR3 DNA: TGTGCCAGCAGCCGACAGGGACCGAACTATGGCTACACCTTC; CDR3 protein: CASSRQGPNYGYTF
clone size: .; J gene: TRBJ1-2; V gene: TRBV15; D gene: TRBD1; CDR3 DNA: TGTGCCACCAGCAGAGATAGGGGGCCACTCTATGGCTACACCTTC; CDR3 protein: CATSRDRGPLYGYTF
clone size: .; J gene: TRBJ2-7; V gene: TRBV18; D gene: TRBD1; CDR3 DNA: TGTGCCAGCTCACCACTTTCCTCACAGGGGGGCTACGAGCAGTACTTC; CDR3 protein: CASSPLSSQGGYEQYF
clone size: .; J gene: TRBJ2-4; V gene: TRBV30; D gene: .; CDR3 DNA: TGTGCCTGGAGTGGGACAAGCGAGGCCAAAAACATTCAGTACTTC; CDR3 protein: CAWSGTSEAKNIQYF
clone size: .; J gene: TRBJ2-3; V gene: TRBV7-8; D gene: .; CDR3 DNA: TGTGCCAGCAGCTTAGGAGCGCGTCGAATAGATACGCAGTATTTT; CDR3 protein: CASSLGARRIDTQYF
clone size: .; J gene: TRBJ1-1; V gene: TRBV27; D gene: .; CDR3 DNA: TGTGCCAGCAGTTTCAAAGGGGCGATAACTGAAGCTTTCTTT; CDR3 protein: CASSFKGAITEAFF
clone size: few; J gene: TRBJ2-5; V gene: TRBV5-1; D gene: .; CDR3 DNA: TGCGCCAGCACCTACCTAGAGACCCAGTACTTC; CDR3 protein: CASTYLETQYF
clone size: .; J gene: TRBJ2-7; V gene: TRBV5-1; D gene: TRBD2; CDR3 DNA: TGCGCCAGCAGCTTGGTTGCGGGAGGCTACGAGCAGTACTTC; CDR3 protein: CASSLVAGGYEQYF
clone size: few; J gene: TRBJ2-3; V gene: TRBV30; D gene: .; CDR3 DNA: TGTGCCTCGAAGAGTGTAGATACGCAGTATTTT; CDR3 protein: CASKSVDTQYF
clone size: .; J gene: TRBJ2-1; V gene: TRBV10-3; D gene: TRBD2; CDR3 DNA: TGTGCCATCAGAACCGGGACTAGCGGTTACAATGAGCAGTTCTTC; CDR3 protein: CAIRTGTSGYNEQFF
clone size: .; J gene: TRBJ2-1; V gene: TRBV5-4; D gene: TRBD1; CDR3 DNA: TGTGCCAGCAGCTCGACAGGGGCCCCCGGGTACTCGTTCTTC; CDR3 protein: CASSSTGAPGYSFF
clone size: few; J gene: TRBJ2-3; V gene: TRBV19; D gene: .; CDR3 DNA: TGTGCCAGTAGTAGGCGGGCCCGCACAGATACGCAGTATTTT; CDR3 protein: CASSRRARTDTQYF
clone size: .; J gene: TRBJ1-1; V gene: TRBV6-1; D gene: TRBD1; CDR3 DNA: TGTGCCAGCAGGGCCCTCGACAGGGGCCGATATGAAGCTTTCTTT; CDR3 protein: CASRALDRGRYEAFF